The clone carrying this TCR beta chain was detected a few times. Its antigen remains unknown. This sample stems from a study of cytomegalovirus exposure and HLA in healthy donors. Study-level findings and limits: It was in a later analysis that TCR association rates were seen to vary by HLA locus, highest for DRB1 and lowest for HLA-C. The study recorded 150 to 200 TCR beta chains that were cytomegalovirus-associated. Presence/absence analysis assumed near-uniform sequencing depth across donors.

The CDR3 sequence is 17 residues long. V was pared by 0 bases and J by 8 bases, with 7 bases of the junction left unmatched. Germline V gene data show CDR1 as SGHRS and CDR2 as YFSETQ. This PCR relied on a set of 60 Vbeta primers and 13 Jbeta primers. In the original workflow: Per a later analysis, the number of unique TCR beta chains was about 78 million, of which roughly 11 million were shared. Sequencing used immunoSEQ multiplex PCR; TCRdb keeps in-frame clones, though not all of them. D and trimming were read from the DNA, whereas the V and J calls and clone size are those reported in that table. Among about 42,000 clones listed, about 50% were seen once.

Sequenced material: PBMCs. The chain couples TRBV5-1 to TRBJ2-1; TRBD2 agrees at 14 bases. This clonotype was sampled from a human donor in good health. Here the CDR3 DNA reads TGCGCCAGCAGCTTGGCCACCGGGACTAGCGGGAGCGATGAGCAGTTCTTC. Translating it yields CASSLATGTSGSDEQFF.